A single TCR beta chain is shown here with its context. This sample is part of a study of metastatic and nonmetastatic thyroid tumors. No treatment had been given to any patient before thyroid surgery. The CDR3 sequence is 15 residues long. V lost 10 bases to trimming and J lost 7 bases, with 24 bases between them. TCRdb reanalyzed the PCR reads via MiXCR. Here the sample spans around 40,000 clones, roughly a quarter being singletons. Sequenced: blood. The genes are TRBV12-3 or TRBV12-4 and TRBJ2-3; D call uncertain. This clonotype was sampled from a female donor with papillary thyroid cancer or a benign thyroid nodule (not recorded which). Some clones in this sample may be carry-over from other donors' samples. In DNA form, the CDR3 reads TGTGCCACCTATTCAGTGCGCCCAAGCAAAAATACGCAGTATTTT. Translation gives CATYSVRPSKNTQYF.